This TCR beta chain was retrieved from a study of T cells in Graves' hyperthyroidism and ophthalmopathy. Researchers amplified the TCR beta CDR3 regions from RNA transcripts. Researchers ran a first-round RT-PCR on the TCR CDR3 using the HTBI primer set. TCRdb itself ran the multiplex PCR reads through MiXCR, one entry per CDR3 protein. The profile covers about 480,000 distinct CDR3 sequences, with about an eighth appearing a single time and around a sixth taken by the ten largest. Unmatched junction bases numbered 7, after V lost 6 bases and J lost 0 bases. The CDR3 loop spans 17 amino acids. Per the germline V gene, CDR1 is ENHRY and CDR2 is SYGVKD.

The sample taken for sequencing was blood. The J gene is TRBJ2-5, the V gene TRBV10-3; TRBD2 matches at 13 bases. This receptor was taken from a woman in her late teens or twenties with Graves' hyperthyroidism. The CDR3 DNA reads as TGTGCCATCAGGGGGGGACTAGCGGGACCTTACCAAGAGACCCAGTACTTC. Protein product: CAIRGGLAGPYQETQYF.